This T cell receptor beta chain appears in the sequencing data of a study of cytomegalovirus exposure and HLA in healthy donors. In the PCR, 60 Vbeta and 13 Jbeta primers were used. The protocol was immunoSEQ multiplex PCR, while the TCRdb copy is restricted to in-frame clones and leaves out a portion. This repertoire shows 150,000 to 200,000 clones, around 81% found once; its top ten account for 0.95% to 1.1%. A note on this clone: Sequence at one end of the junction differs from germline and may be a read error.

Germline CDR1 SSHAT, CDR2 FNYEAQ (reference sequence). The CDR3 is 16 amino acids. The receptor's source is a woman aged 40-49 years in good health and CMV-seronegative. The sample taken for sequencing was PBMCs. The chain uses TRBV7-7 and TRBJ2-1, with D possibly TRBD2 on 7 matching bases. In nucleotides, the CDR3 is TGTGCTAGCAGCTTAGAAGTGGGGGGAGGGGGAACTGAGCAGTTCTTC. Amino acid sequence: CASSLEVGGGGTEQFF.